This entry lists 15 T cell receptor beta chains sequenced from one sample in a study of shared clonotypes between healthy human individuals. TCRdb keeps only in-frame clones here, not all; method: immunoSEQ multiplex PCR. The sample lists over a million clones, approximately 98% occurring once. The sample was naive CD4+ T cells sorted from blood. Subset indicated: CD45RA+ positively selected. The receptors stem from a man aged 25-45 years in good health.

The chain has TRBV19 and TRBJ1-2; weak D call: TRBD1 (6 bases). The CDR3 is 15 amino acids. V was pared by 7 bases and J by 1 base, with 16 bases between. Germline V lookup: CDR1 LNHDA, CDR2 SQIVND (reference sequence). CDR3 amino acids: CASTLEGGFNYGYTF. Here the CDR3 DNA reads TGTGCCAGTACCCTAGAAGGGGGGTTTAACTATGGCTACACCTTC. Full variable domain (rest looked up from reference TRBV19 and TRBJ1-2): DGGITQSPKYLFRKEGQNVTLSCEQNLNHDAMYWYRQDPGQGLRLIYYSQIVNDFQKGDIAEGYSVSREKKESFPLTVTSAQKNPTAFYLCASTLEGGFNYGYTFGSGTRLTVV.

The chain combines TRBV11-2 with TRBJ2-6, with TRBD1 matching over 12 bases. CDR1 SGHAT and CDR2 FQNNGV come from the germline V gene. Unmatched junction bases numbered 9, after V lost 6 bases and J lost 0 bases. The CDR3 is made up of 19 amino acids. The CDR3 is CASRRPGTGGNSGANVLTF. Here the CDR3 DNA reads TGTGCCAGCAGGCGACCCGGGACAGGGGGCAACTCTGGGGCCAACGTCCTGACTTTC.

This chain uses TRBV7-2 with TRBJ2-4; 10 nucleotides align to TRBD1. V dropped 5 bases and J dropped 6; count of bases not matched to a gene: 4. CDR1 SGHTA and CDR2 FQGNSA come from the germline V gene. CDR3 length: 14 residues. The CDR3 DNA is TGTGCCAGCAGCCCGGGACAGGGGATAAACATTCAGTACTTC. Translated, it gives CASSPGQGINIQYF.

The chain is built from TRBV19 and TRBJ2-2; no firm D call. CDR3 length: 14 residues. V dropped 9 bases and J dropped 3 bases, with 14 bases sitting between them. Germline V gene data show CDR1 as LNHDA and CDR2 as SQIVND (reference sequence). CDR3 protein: CASLSEDYTGELFF. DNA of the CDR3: TGTGCCAGCCTCTCTGAGGATTACACCGGGGAGCTGTTTTTT.

CDR3 loop: CASSPLRRANTGELFF. CDR3 DNA: TGTGCCAGCAGCCCCCTTAGGCGGGCGAACACCGGGGAGCTGTTTTTT. The chain joins TRBV28 to TRBJ2-2, with D possibly TRBD2 on 5 matching bases. V was trimmed by 6 bases and J by 0 bases, leaving 14 bases between them. CDR1 and CDR2 from the germline V gene are MDHEN and SYDVKM. The CDR3 covers 16 residues.

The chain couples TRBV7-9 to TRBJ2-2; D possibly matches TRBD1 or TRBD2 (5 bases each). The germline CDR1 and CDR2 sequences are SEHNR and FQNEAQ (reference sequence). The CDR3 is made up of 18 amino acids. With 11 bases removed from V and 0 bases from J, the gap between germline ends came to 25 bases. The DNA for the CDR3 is TGTGCCTTAGCACTAGGTACAGGTCTGTGGACGAACACCGGGGAGCTGTTTTTT. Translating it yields CALALGTGLWTNTGELFF.

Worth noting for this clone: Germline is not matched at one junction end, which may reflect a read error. CDR3 residues: CASSIAGSTDTQYF. CDR3 DNA sequence: TGTGCCAGCAGCATAGCGGGGAGCACAGATACGCAGTATTTT. The chain employs TRBV7-2 and TRBJ2-3; 8 bases are a match to TRBD2. This CDR3 spans 14 amino acids. CDR1 and CDR2 from the germline V gene are SGHTA and FQGNSA. The entire variable domain, with the rest obtained from reference TRBV7-2 and TRBJ2-3, is as follows: GAGVSQSPSNKVTEKGKDVELRCDPISGHTALYWYRQSLGQGLEFLIYFQGNSAPDKSGLPSDRFSAERTGGSVSTLTIQRTQQEDSAVYLCASSIAGSTDTQYFGPGTRLTVL.

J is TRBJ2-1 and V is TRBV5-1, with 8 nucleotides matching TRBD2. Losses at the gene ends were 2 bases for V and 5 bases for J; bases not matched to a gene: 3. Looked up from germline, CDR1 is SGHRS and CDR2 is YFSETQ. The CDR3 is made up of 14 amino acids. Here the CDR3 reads CASSFIGGDNEQFF. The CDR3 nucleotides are TGCGCCAGCAGCTTCATCGGGGGGGACAATGAGCAGTTCTTC.

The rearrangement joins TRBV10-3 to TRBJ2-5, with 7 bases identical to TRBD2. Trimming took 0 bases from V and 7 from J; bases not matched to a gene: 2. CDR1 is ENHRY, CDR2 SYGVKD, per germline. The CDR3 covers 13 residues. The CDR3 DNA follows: TGTGCCATCAGTGAGTCCGCGGGAGTGACCCAGTACTTC. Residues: CAISESAGVTQYF.

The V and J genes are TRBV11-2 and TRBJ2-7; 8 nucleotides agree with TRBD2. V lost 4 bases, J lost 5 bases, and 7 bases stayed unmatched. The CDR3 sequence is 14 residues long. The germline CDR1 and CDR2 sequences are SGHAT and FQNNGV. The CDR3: CASSSSSGSNEQYF. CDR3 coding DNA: TGTGCCAGCAGCTCTTCCAGCGGGAGCAACGAGCAGTACTTC.

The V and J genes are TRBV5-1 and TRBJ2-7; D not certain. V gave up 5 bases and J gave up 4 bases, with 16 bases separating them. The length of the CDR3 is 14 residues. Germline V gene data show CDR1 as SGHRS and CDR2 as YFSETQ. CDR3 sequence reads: CASRDGPTAYEQYF. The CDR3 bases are TGCGCCAGCAGGGACGGACCTACGGCGTACGAGCAGTACTTC.

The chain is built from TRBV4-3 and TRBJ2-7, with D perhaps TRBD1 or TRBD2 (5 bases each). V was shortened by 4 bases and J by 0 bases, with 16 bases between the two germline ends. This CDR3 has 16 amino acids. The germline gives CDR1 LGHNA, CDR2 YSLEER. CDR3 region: CASSPEGTPSSYEQYF. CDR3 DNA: TGCGCCAGCAGCCCCGAAGGGACGCCGAGCTCCTACGAGCAGTACTTC.

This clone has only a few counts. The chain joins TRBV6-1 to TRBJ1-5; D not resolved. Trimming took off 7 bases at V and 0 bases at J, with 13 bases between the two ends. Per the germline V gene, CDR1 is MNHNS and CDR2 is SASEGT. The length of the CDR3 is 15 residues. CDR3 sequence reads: CASTPDPASNQPQHF. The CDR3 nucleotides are TGTGCCAGCACCCCCGACCCGGCTAGCAATCAGCCCCAGCATTTT.

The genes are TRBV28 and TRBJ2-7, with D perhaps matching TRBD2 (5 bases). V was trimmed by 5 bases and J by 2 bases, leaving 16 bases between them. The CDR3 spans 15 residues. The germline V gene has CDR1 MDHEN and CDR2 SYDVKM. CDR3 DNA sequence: TGTGCCAGCAGTACCCCCCGGGGATGGGCCTACGAGCAGTACTTC. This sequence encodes CASSTPRGWAYEQYF.

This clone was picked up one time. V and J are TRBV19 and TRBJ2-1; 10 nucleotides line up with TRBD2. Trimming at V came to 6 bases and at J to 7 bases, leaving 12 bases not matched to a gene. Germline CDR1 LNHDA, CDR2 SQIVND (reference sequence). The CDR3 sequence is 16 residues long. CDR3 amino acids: CASSSTPAGGRNEQFF. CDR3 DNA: TGTGCCAGTAGCTCCACGCCAGCGGGAGGGAGGAATGAGCAGTTCTTC.